This TCR beta chain is from a study of blood T cell repertoires in COVID-19. Study overall: From the United States, Italy and Spain came samples of acute and convalescent COVID-19.

The CDR3 loop spans 15 amino acids. Germline V gene data show CDR1 as SGHTA and CDR2 as FQGNSA. The ends were cut back, 1 base at V and 4 bases at J, with 11 bases in the middle. Produced via immunoSEQ multiplex PCR; TCRdb's table is partial and in-frame only. This table has roughly 230,000 clones, roughly 84% appearing once. Sequences were obtained from peripheral blood. The V gene is TRBV7-2, the J gene TRBJ1-5; D gene uncertain. The clonotype was recovered from a man in his fifties or sixties with active or convalescent COVID-19. In nucleotides, the CDR3 is TGTGCCAGCAGCTTAGGTCGGGGAGAGAATCAGCCCCAGCATTTT. Encoded protein: CASSLGRGENQPQHF.